This T cell receptor beta chain was identified during a study of T-cell memory formation after mild COVID-19. The wider study: TCR clusters were largely donor specific.

Turning to this clonotype: Its specificity is unknown.

TCRdb passed the 5' RACE reads through MiXCR, listing each CDR3 protein once. The sample lists 300,000 to 400,000 distinct CDR3 sequences, around 30% occurring once. Germline CDR1 reads SGHVS; CDR2 reads FQNEAQ. V was clipped by 5 bases and J by 7 bases; unmatched bases: 13. The CDR3 totals 15 residues. Study outcomes and limitations: CD4/CD8 balance characterized clones contracting day 15 to 85, and CD4+ skew characterized later expanders.

The chain links TRBV7-8 to TRBJ1-2; 7 bases are a match to TRBD1. The specimen was PBMCs or a T cell subset sorted from them (not recorded which). The origin of this receptor is an adult woman who had mild COVID-19 (a few samples of this study predate the infection). Cell type and time point are not known. CDR3 nucleotide sequence: TGTGCCAGCAGCGGCCGGGACAGATTGTCGGGTGGCTACACCTTC. It is translated as CASSGRDRLSGGYTF. Full variable domain (outside the CDR3, taken from reference TRBV7-8 and TRBJ1-2): GAGVSQSPRYKVAKRGQDVALRCDPISGHVSLFWYQQALGQGPEFLTYFQNEAQLDKSGLPSDRFFAERPEGSVSTLKIQRTQQEDSAVYLCASSGRDRLSGGYTFGSGTRLTVV.